This paragraph covers one T cell receptor (beta chain) sequence. Assay: immunoSEQ multiplex PCR; the TCRdb copy retains only in-frame clones and omits some. The sample has 150,000 to 200,000 clones; 90% to 95% are singletons. This sample is part of a study of T cell responses to AZD1222 COVID-19 vaccine. This TCR came from an adult who received the AZD1222 COVID-19 vaccine. The sequencing used peripheral blood, collected 28 days after the second AZD1222 dose.

In nucleotides, the CDR3 is TGTGCCACCAGTGATAAATACCCGGGACACCAATTAACTAGCACAGATACGCAGTATTTT. Its translation is CATSDKYPGHQLTSTDTQYF. The chain recombines TRBV24-1 with TRBJ2-3, with D perhaps matching TRBD1 (6 bases). Germline V lookup: CDR1 KGHDR, CDR2 SFDVKD. Trimming pared 3 bases from V and 0 bases from J, leaving 24 bases between. The CDR3 sequence is 20 residues long.